These 19 T cell receptor beta chains came from one sample sequenced in a study of control samples from healthy donors and cancer patients. Sequencing was performed with immunoSEQ multiplex PCR; in TCRdb, only in-frame clones are kept and a portion is missing. Among 150,000 to 200,000 clones listed, around 90% were seen once. The sequenced sample consisted of blood. These receptors were obtained from a woman aged 40-49 years in good health.

CDR3 in DNA: TGCAGTGCTACCACTAAGCATGGCTACACCTTC. This sequence encodes CSATTKHGYTF. The chain couples TRBV20-1 to TRBJ1-2; D gene ambiguous. This CDR3 contains 11 residues. Trimming left V 4 bases short and J 6 bases short, with 9 bases between. CDR1 is DFQATT and CDR2 is SNEGSKA in the germline V gene (reference sequence).

The chain uses TRBV5-6 and TRBJ1-2, with unresolved D. Germline loops: CDR1 SGHDT, CDR2 YYEEEE. The CDR3 is 12 amino acids. The V end was cut by 0 bases, the J end by 5 bases, with 5 bases between. CDR3 in DNA: TGTGCCAGCAGCTTGGCCCAGTATGGCTACACCTTC. Amino acid sequence: CASSLAQYGYTF.

V and J are TRBV28 and TRBJ2-7; D gene unclear. V shed 5 bases and J shed 3 bases, with 14 bases lying between them. This CDR3 is built from 14 residues. The germline V gene encodes CDR1 MDHEN and CDR2 SYDVKM. CDR3 coding DNA: TGTGCCAGCAGTCGCGGTCGTTTCGACTACGAGCAGTACTTC. Translation: CASSRGRFDYEQYF.

This clone was detected only a few times. J is TRBJ1-1 and V is TRBV6-5, with D uncertain. The CDR3 spans 13 residues. Per germline, CDR1 MNHEY and CDR2 SVGAGI. The V gene lost 10 bases and the J gene lost 6 bases, with 18 bases spanning the gap. CDR3 residues: CATAIIYDAEAFF. Written as DNA, the CDR3 is TGTGCCACCGCAATCATCTATGACGCTGAAGCTTTCTTT.

This chain connects TRBV7-7 to TRBJ2-2; D is uncertain. Germline CDR1 reads SSHAT; CDR2 reads FNYEAQ (reference sequence). CDR3 length equals 14 residues. Trimming left V 3 bases short and J 5 bases short, with 10 bases between. This chain's CDR3 is CASSLGKGTGELFF. Here the CDR3 DNA reads TGTGCCAGCAGCTTGGGAAAAGGTACCGGGGAGCTGTTTTTT.

This clone was seen more than once but under ten times. This chain uses TRBV10-1 with TRBJ1-3; 7 bases are shared with TRBD1. The junction had 0 bases not matched to a gene; V was cut back by 0 bases and J by 1 base. This CDR3 is built from 15 residues. The germline gives CDR1 WNHNN, CDR2 SYGVQD (reference sequence). The CDR3 here is CASSESTGSGNTIYF. The CDR3 nucleotides read TGCGCCAGCAGTGAGTCGACAGGGTCTGGAAACACCATATATTTT.

V gene TRBV2 combines with J gene TRBJ1-5; 7 nucleotides match TRBD1. The ends lost 6 bases at V and 8 bases at J; junction bases unmatched: 13. In germline, CDR1 is SNHLY, CDR2 FYNNEI. The CDR3 has 15 amino acids. CDR3 sequence reads: CASRNRDSSLEPQHF. Here the CDR3 DNA reads TGTGCCAGCAGAAACCGGGACAGCAGTCTCGAGCCCCAGCATTTT.

The rearrangement links TRBV12-1 to TRBJ1-1. TRBV12-1 is given as a pseudogene. The CDR3 is made up of 14 amino acids. This CDR3 is CASSPYLPNTEAFF. The CDR3 nucleotides read TGTGCCAGCAGCCCCTATTTACCGAACACTGAAGCTTTCTTT.

The chain has TRBV6-4 and TRBJ2-3; 10 nucleotides match TRBD2. The J segment lost 4 bases and the V segment lost 0 bases, leaving 4 bases of the junction unmatched. This CDR3 has 16 amino acids. The germline V gene encodes CDR1 MRHNA and CDR2 SNTAGT. The CDR3 DNA reads TGTGCCAGCAGTGACTCGGAGCGGGGGGGCCCAGATACGCAGTATTTT. Amino acid sequence: CASSDSERGGPDTQYF.

This chain links TRBV12-3 or TRBV12-4 with TRBJ1-1; D is unclear. This CDR3 contains 13 residues. Trimming shortened V by 6 bases and J by 3 bases, and 11 bases separated the two germline ends. In DNA form, the CDR3 reads TGTGCCAGCAGAAAAGCCCAGGACACTGAAGCTTTCTTT. It codes for CASRKAQDTEAFF.

The V and J genes are TRBV5-1 and TRBJ2-3, with D perhaps TRBD2 (6 bases). The length of the CDR3 is 15 residues. Germline-derived CDR1 and CDR2 are SGHRS and YFSETQ. V was trimmed by 4 bases and J by 6 bases, leaving 18 bases between them. This chain's CDR3 is CASSLSGSGTDTQYF. The CDR3 DNA sequence: TGCGCCAGCAGCCTTAGCGGCTCTGGGACCGATACGCAGTATTTT.

This clone was seen just once. The chain is built from TRBV5-1 and TRBJ2-3, with D possibly TRBD2 on 6 matching bases. Trimming shortened V by 5 bases and J by 2 bases, and 15 bases separated the two germline ends. CDR1 and CDR2 (germline): SGHRS, YFSETQ. CDR3 size: 15 residues. CDR3 residues: CASRTGDRATDTQYF. CDR3 DNA sequence: TGCGCCAGCAGAACGGGAGACAGAGCCACAGATACGCAGTATTTT.

The chain joins TRBV11-2 to TRBJ1-1; tentatively, D is TRBD1 (6 bases). Germline CDR1 SGHAT, CDR2 FQNNGV. The CDR3 contains 14 residues. V gave up 5 bases and J gave up 4 bases, with 14 bases separating them. The CDR3 reads CASSVVRGGTEAFF. CDR3 DNA: TGTGCCAGCAGCGTGGTCAGGGGTGGCACTGAAGCTTTCTTT.

This sequence joins TRBV5-6 and TRBJ1-2; D gene unclear. V lost 2 bases and J 0 bases, leaving 8 bases between the germline ends. The CDR3 is made up of 14 amino acids. Germline assignment: CDR1 SGHDT and CDR2 YYEEEE. CDR3 region: CASSFKPSNYGYTF. Written as DNA, the CDR3 is TGTGCCAGCAGCTTCAAGCCCTCTAACTATGGCTACACCTTC.

This chain links TRBV27 with TRBJ2-3, with 7 bases fitting TRBD1. V was pared by 4 bases and J by 4 bases, with 8 bases of the junction left unmatched. CDR1 and CDR2 from the germline V gene are MNHEY and SMNVEV (reference sequence). This CDR3 has 15 amino acids. The CDR3 is CASSYGRGTPDTQYF. CDR3 DNA sequence: TGTGCCAGCAGTTACGGCAGGGGGACCCCAGATACGCAGTATTTT.

The V and J genes are TRBV19 and TRBJ1-1; D gene unclear. The CDR3 runs 11 residues. The germline V and J ends were trimmed by 7 bases and 7 bases, with 10 bases remaining between them. In germline, CDR1 is LNHDA, CDR2 SQIVND (reference sequence). The DNA of the CDR3 is TGTGCCAGTAATGCAGGCCGTGAAGCTTTCTTT. It is translated as CASNAGREAFF.

This rearrangement joins TRBV2 to TRBJ2-2, with 8 bases aligning to TRBD2. Germline V CDR1 and CDR2: SNHLY, FYNNEI. V shed 8 bases, J shed 3 bases, and the junction held 8 bases outside the gene matches. The CDR3 runs to 15 residues. The CDR3 region has the DNA TGTGCCAGCCGGTGGGATAGCGGGGACACCGGGGAGCTGTTTTTT. Translating it yields CASRWDSGDTGELFF. The full variable domain, with the rest looked up from reference TRBV2 and TRBJ2-2, is EPEVTQTPSHQVTQMGQEVILRCVPISNHLYFYWYRQILGQKVEFLVSFYNNEISEKSEIFDDQFSVERPDGSNFTLKIRSTKLEDSAMYFCASRWDSGDTGELFFGEGSRLTVL.

This chain links TRBV14 with TRBJ2-3; 8 bases map to TRBD2. The CDR3 extends over 14 amino acids. Trimming cost V 4 bases and J 5 bases; bases outside gene matches: 5. From germline, CDR1 is SGHDN and CDR2 FVKESK. The CDR3 sequence is CASSLFLAGDTQYF. CDR3 sequence (DNA): TGTGCCAGCAGCCTATTCCTAGCGGGAGATACGCAGTATTTT. The entire variable domain, with the rest obtained from reference TRBV14 and TRBJ2-3, is as follows: EAGVTQFPSHSVIEKGQTVTLRCDPISGHDNLYWYRRVMGKEIKFLLHFVKESKQDESGMPNNRFLAERTGGTYSTLKVQPAELEDSGVYFCASSLFLAGDTQYFGPGTRLTVL.

This clone was detected once. This chain links TRBV7-9 with TRBJ1-2, with 11 bases aligning to TRBD1. Germline values: CDR1 SEHNR, CDR2 FQNEAQ (reference sequence). The CDR3 spans 15 residues. Losses at the gene ends were 2 bases for V and 6 bases for J; bases not matched to a gene: 5. CDR3 in DNA: TGTGCCAGCAGCTTATCTGAGGACAGGGGGCATGGCTACACCTTC. This gives the protein CASSLSEDRGHGYTF.